The TCR beta chain under discussion was sequenced for a study of blood T cell repertoires in COVID-19. As for the study in general: Italy, Spain and the United States were the sources of the convalescent and acute COVID-19 samples. Nucleic acid was either cDNA or gDNA, and it came from T cells, B-cell-depleted T cells, or PBMCs.

This clone occurred once. Some clones are missing from TCRdb's copy, which holds only in-frame ones; the method was immunoSEQ multiplex PCR. This table holds about 320,000 clones, 90% to 95% found once. Categorization into cohorts depended on clinical history that participants reported. Before they entered the study, exposed participants had met a COVID-19 case within 2 weeks. From germline, CDR1 is SGHRS and CDR2 YFSETQ. This CDR3 region has 15 residues. Trimming took 0 bases from V and 4 from J; bases not matched to a gene: 3. V usage is TRBV5-1 and J usage is TRBJ2-1; TRBD2 agrees at 8 bases. The TCR was taken from a woman younger than 45 who had been exposed to COVID-19. Material: PBMCs or T cells enriched from blood (not recorded which). CDR3 in DNA: TGCGCCAGCAGCTTGGACGGGGGGGGTTACAATGAGCAGTTCTTC. This sequence encodes CASSLDGGGYNEQFF.